The 29 T cell receptor beta chains given below trace back to one sample, sequenced in a study of blood T cell repertoires in COVID-19. Sequencing was performed with immunoSEQ multiplex PCR; in TCRdb, only in-frame clones are kept and a portion is missing. The table lists about 330,000 clones, roughly 86% of them singletons. The material sequenced was PBMCs or T cells enriched from blood (not recorded which). These TCRs come from a woman younger than 45 who had recovered from COVID-19.

The V call is TRBV4-2, the J call TRBJ2-1; TRBD2 matches at 11 bases. Germline V lookup: CDR1 LGHNA, CDR2 YNFKEQ. The CDR3 sequence is 17 residues long. The J segment lost 5 bases and the V segment lost 2 bases, leaving 8 bases of the junction unmatched. As DNA, the CDR3 is TGTGCCAGCAGCCAACTAGGACTAGCGGGCCCCCACAATGAGCAGTTCTTC. Encoded protein: CASSQLGLAGPHNEQFF.

This sequence joins TRBV7-3 and TRBJ2-3; TRBD1 matches at 7 bases. V shed 5 bases and J 2 bases; nucleotides not matched to a gene: 4. This CDR3 has 14 residues. CDR1 and CDR2 (germline): SGHTA, FQGTGA. CDR3 protein: CASSEGGFTDTQYF. The CDR3 nucleotides read TGTGCCAGCAGCGAAGGGGGCTTCACAGATACGCAGTATTTT. The variable domain in full, with the rest retrieved from reference TRBV7-3 and TRBJ2-3, is GAGVSQTPSNKVTEKGKYVELRCDPISGHTALYWYRQSLGQGPEFLIYFQGTGAADDSGLPNDRFFAVRPEGSVSTLKIQRTERGDSAVYLCASSEGGFTDTQYFGPGTRLTVL.

This chain joins TRBV19 and TRBJ2-2; D not certain. In germline, CDR1 is LNHDA, CDR2 SQIVND (reference sequence). Trimming pared 2 bases from V and 4 bases from J, leaving 11 bases between. This CDR3 contains 15 residues. CDR3 residues: CASSIKEYFTGELFF. DNA for the CDR3: TGTGCCAGTAGTATAAAAGAGTATTTCACCGGGGAGCTGTTTTTT.

The gene calls are TRBV27 and TRBJ2-1; D remains ambiguous. Germline V gives CDR1 MNHEY, CDR2 SMNVEV (reference sequence). V lost 3 bases and J lost 0, with 12 bases in between. The CDR3 contains 16 residues. The CDR3 DNA sequence: TGTGCCAGCAGTTTTGGGCCCCCAAGCTCCTACAATGAGCAGTTCTTC. It encodes CASSFGPPSSYNEQFF.

This chain links TRBV11-2 with TRBJ1-2; 7 nucleotides agree with TRBD1. Germline V lookup: CDR1 SGHAT, CDR2 FQNNGV. The junction had 11 bases not matched to a gene; V was cut back by 5 bases and J by 8 bases. The CDR3 is 14 amino acids. CDR3 in DNA: TGTGCCAGCAGCCTGCGCGACGGACAGGTCGGCTACACCTTC. Protein sequence: CASSLRDGQVGYTF.

This clone has only one observation. The rearrangement links TRBV27 to TRBJ1-4; 8 nucleotides agree with TRBD1. The trim removed 5 bases at V and 7 bases at J, leaving 9 bases unmatched. There are 15 residues in the CDR3. Looked up from germline, CDR1 is MNHEY and CDR2 is SMNVEV (reference sequence). CDR3 sequence reads: CASSPGTGGSEKLFF. In nucleotides, the CDR3 is TGTGCCAGCAGTCCCGGGACAGGAGGGAGTGAAAAACTGTTTTTT. Complete variable domain (other parts from reference TRBV27 and TRBJ1-4): EAQVTQNPRYLITVTGKKLTVTCSQNMNHEYMSWYRQDPGLGLRQIYYSMNVEVTDKGDVPEGYKVSRKEKRNFPLILESPSPNQTSLYFCASSPGTGGSEKLFFGSGTQLSVL.

The gene calls are TRBV6-5 and TRBJ1-1, with TRBD1 as a possible D gene (5 bases). Germline V gene lookup returns CDR1 MNHEY and CDR2 SVGAGI. This CDR3 has 14 residues. V was cut by 3 bases and J by 11 bases, with 19 bases left in between. In DNA form, the CDR3 reads TGTGCCAGCAGTTATTTCGGGACTTTTCGGGACGCTTTCTTT. Protein sequence: CASSYFGTFRDAFF.

The chain couples TRBV4-1 to TRBJ2-7, with a weak D call TRBD2 (6 bases). The CDR3 runs to 17 residues. V lost 1 base and J 0 bases, leaving 16 bases between the germline ends. CDR1 and CDR2 from the germline V gene are MGHRA and YSYEKL. The chain's CDR3 is CASSQGRGKGFSYEQYF. CDR3 DNA sequence: TGCGCCAGCAGCCAAGGCCGCGGGAAGGGCTTCTCCTACGAGCAGTACTTC.

This clone was found a few times. V gene TRBV28 combines with J gene TRBJ2-3, with D perhaps TRBD1 (5 bases). The CDR3 is 15 residues long. The V and J ends lost 4 bases and 2 bases respectively, with 13 bases between them. The germline V gene encodes CDR1 MDHEN and CDR2 SYDVKM. The CDR3 sequence: CASSSRQFYTDTQYF. The CDR3 DNA reads as TGTGCCAGCAGTTCCCGACAGTTTTACACAGATACGCAGTATTTT.

J is TRBJ2-3 and V is TRBV12-5; possible D gene TRBD1, 7 bases. Germline-derived CDR1 and CDR2 are LGHNT and FRNRAP. V dropped 5 bases and J dropped 6 bases, with 18 bases sitting between them. The CDR3 has 15 amino acids. CDR3: CASGLYRGGMDTQYF. CDR3 DNA: TGTGCTAGTGGTCTCTACAGGGGAGGTATGGATACGCAGTATTTT.

This chain connects TRBV5-1 to TRBJ2-1; TRBD2 aligns across 10 bases. This CDR3 comprises 13 residues. Germline V CDR1 and CDR2: SGHRS, YFSETQ. The trim removed 6 bases at V and 4 bases at J, leaving 1 base unmatched. CDR3 protein: CASTGLAYNEQFF. The CDR3 DNA is TGCGCCAGCACGGGACTAGCGTACAATGAGCAGTTCTTC.

The chain uses TRBV4-2 and TRBJ2-3; TRBD2 matches 7 bases. J was trimmed by 4 bases and V by 1 base; bases with no gene match: 8. The CDR3 is 16 amino acids. CDR1 and CDR2 from the germline V gene are LGHNA and YNFKEQ. The CDR3 here is CASSQVSRGWADTQYF. The CDR3 DNA follows: TGTGCCAGCAGCCAAGTCTCGCGGGGGTGGGCAGATACGCAGTATTTT.

This chain links TRBV4-2 with TRBJ2-3; TRBD2 agrees at 11 bases. The CDR3 contains 14 residues. Trimming at V came to 6 bases and at J to 4 bases, leaving 3 bases not matched to a gene. CDR1 LGHNA and CDR2 YNFKEQ come from the germline V gene. The CDR3 region has the DNA TGTGCCAGCAGATATAGCGGGGGGGCAGATACGCAGTATTTT. Translation gives CASRYSGGADTQYF.

This clone showed up just a few times. The chain couples TRBV7-6 to TRBJ1-2, with 7 bases fitting TRBD1. The CDR3 is made up of 17 amino acids. In germline, CDR1 is SGHVS, CDR2 FNYEAQ. With V trimmed by 0 bases and J by 5 bases, 12 bases remained unmatched. CDR3: CASSLAPLEGAQYGYTF. DNA for the CDR3: TGTGCCAGCAGCTTAGCCCCTTTAGAGGGGGCTCAATATGGCTACACCTTC.

The chain joins TRBV12-3 or TRBV12-4 to TRBJ2-7; possible D gene TRBD2, 6 bases. This CDR3 has 13 residues. The V and J ends lost 1 base and 6 bases respectively, with 10 bases between them. The CDR3 coding sequence is TGTGCCAGCAGTTTAGATCAGGGAGGCGAGCAGTACTTC. Its protein is CASSLDQGGEQYF.

This CDR3 is CASSKGQGEAYSNQPQHF. The DNA for the CDR3 is TGTGCCAGTAGCAAAGGACAGGGGGAGGCGTATAGCAATCAGCCCCAGCATTTT. The chain recombines TRBV19 with TRBJ1-5, with TRBD1 matching 10 bases. Germline V gives CDR1 LNHDA, CDR2 SQIVND (reference sequence). This CDR3 is built from 18 residues. The V and J ends lost 6 bases and 0 bases, in that order; junction bases with no gene match: 11. Together with reference TRBV19 and TRBJ1-5, the CDR3 gives the full variable domain: DGGITQSPKYLFRKEGQNVTLSCEQNLNHDAMYWYRQDPGQGLRLIYYSQIVNDFQKGDIAEGYSVSREKKESFPLTVTSAQKNPTAFYLCASSKGQGEAYSNQPQHFGDGTRLSIL.

The chain has TRBV7-2 and TRBJ2-7; D might be TRBD2 (5 bases). V lost 1 base, J lost 0 bases, and 7 bases lay in between. Germline loops: CDR1 SGHTA, CDR2 FQGNSA. The CDR3 length is 14 residues. CDR3 bases: TGTGCCAGCAGCTTAGACGGGAACTCCTACGAGCAGTACTTC. Protein product: CASSLDGNSYEQYF.

The rearrangement joins TRBV15 to TRBJ1-1; TRBD1 might be the D (6 bases). Germline loops: CDR1 LNHNV, CDR2 YYDKDF (reference sequence). This CDR3 comprises 16 residues. V gave up 3 bases and J gave up 1 base, with 15 bases separating them. This CDR3 reads CATSSEPDRRNTEAFF. The CDR3 DNA sequence: TGTGCCACCAGCAGCGAACCAGACAGGAGGAACACTGAAGCTTTCTTT.

The CDR3 coding sequence is TGTGCCAGCAGTGGGTTTAAACAGGGGGCTGGTGGAAACACCATATATTTT. Residues: CASSGFKQGAGGNTIYF. This sequence joins TRBV6-1 and TRBJ1-3; 9 bases are shared with TRBD1. Germline lookup yields CDR1 MNHNS and CDR2 SASEGT. The CDR3 has 17 amino acids. V lost 4 bases, J lost 3 bases, and 10 bases stayed unmatched.

The CDR3 here is CASSQTPRVVGANVLTF. CDR3 nucleotides: TGCGCCAGCAGCCAAACCCCCAGGGTCGTAGGGGCCAACGTCCTGACTTTC. The J gene is TRBJ2-6, the V gene TRBV4-3, with D perhaps matching TRBD1 (5 bases). The CDR3 is made up of 17 amino acids. Deletions cut 2 bases from V and 4 bases from J, with 15 bases between. Germline CDR1 and CDR2: LGHNA and YSLEER.

This clone was seen only once. V and J are TRBV19 and TRBJ2-3; 7 bases align to TRBD1. Germline V gene lookup returns CDR1 LNHDA and CDR2 SQIVND (reference sequence). CDR3 size: 13 residues. With V trimmed by 5 bases and J by 6 bases, 5 bases remained unmatched. CDR3 residues: CASSSGTVDTQYF. The DNA of the CDR3 is TGTGCCAGTAGTTCAGGGACAGTGGATACGCAGTATTTT.

The chain is built from TRBV6-1 and TRBJ2-5; 7 bases agree with TRBD1. The CDR3 runs to 15 residues. The germline V gene encodes CDR1 MNHNS and CDR2 SASEGT. With 3 bases clipped from V and 1 base from J, the junction kept 5 bases outside the gene matches. The CDR3 sequence: CASSDLWTGQETQYF. CDR3 sequence (DNA): TGTGCCAGCAGTGACCTATGGACAGGCCAAGAGACCCAGTACTTC.

The rearrangement joins TRBV7-2 to TRBJ1-2, with 7 bases that match TRBD1. The junction had 8 bases not matched to a gene; V was cut back by 6 bases and J by 4 bases. The CDR3 length is 14 residues. Germline CDR1 SGHTA, CDR2 FQGNSA. The CDR3 DNA is TGTGCCAGCAGACTTACAGGGGTGGGCTATGGCTACACCTTC. Translated, it gives CASRLTGVGYGYTF. The full variable domain, with the rest looked up from reference TRBV7-2 and TRBJ1-2, is GAGVSQSPSNKVTEKGKDVELRCDPISGHTALYWYRQSLGQGLEFLIYFQGNSAPDKSGLPSDRFSAERTGGSVSTLTIQRTQQEDSAVYLCASRLTGVGYGYTFGSGTRLTVV.

This clone was counted only a few times. The V call is TRBV4-1, the J call TRBJ1-1; D is uncertain. V was clipped by 4 bases and J by 7 bases, with 13 bases between them. Germline assignment: CDR1 MGHRA and CDR2 YSYEKL. The CDR3 has 13 residues. Here the CDR3 reads CASSRPGRGEAFF. As DNA, the CDR3 is TGCGCCAGCAGCCGACCTGGGCGGGGTGAAGCTTTCTTT.

J is TRBJ1-6 and V is TRBV7-9; 9 nucleotides line up with TRBD1. This CDR3 region has 14 residues. Germline assignment: CDR1 SEHNR and CDR2 FQNEAQ (reference sequence). V lost 8 bases, J lost 7 bases, and 6 bases stayed unmatched. The CDR3 spells CASLTTGGNSPLHF. In DNA, the CDR3 is TGTGCCAGCCTGACAACAGGGGGCAATTCACCCCTCCACTTT.

The chain carries TRBV28 and TRBJ1-1; 10 nucleotides agree with TRBD1. This CDR3 has 16 residues. The V gene's germline CDR1 is MDHEN and CDR2 SYDVKM. The J segment lost 5 bases and the V segment lost 8 bases, leaving 14 bases of the junction unmatched. As DNA, the CDR3 is TGTGCCAGCTGGCGACAGGGGGCTGGGATAGGTACTGAAGCTTTCTTT. Protein product: CASWRQGAGIGTEAFF.

The chain couples TRBV5-1 to TRBJ1-1; 7 nucleotides match TRBD1. The V gene's germline CDR1 is SGHRS and CDR2 YFSETQ. The CDR3 runs to 14 residues. The ends lost 1 base at V and 6 bases at J; junction bases unmatched: 6. The CDR3 DNA is TGCGCCAGCAGCTTGTCAGGGGGAAACGCTGAAGCTTTCTTT. It codes for CASSLSGGNAEAFF. Full variable domain (rest looked up from reference TRBV5-1 and TRBJ1-1): KAGVTQTPRYLIKTRGQQVTLSCSPISGHRSVSWYQQTPGQGLQFLFEYFSETQRNKGNFPGRFSGRQFSNSRSEMNVSTLELGDSALYLCASSLSGGNAEAFFGQGTRLTVV.

This CDR3 reads CASSLEGTGNTGELFF. CDR3 bases: TGTGCCAGCAGCTTGGAAGGGACAGGGAACACCGGGGAGCTGTTTTTT. The chain combines TRBV11-3 with TRBJ2-2; 8 bases map to TRBD1. V was pared by 3 bases and J by 1 base, with 4 bases of the junction left unmatched. CDR3 length: 16 residues. Germline assignment: CDR1 SGHNT and CDR2 YENEEA.

This rearrangement joins TRBV27 to TRBJ1-2, with D perhaps matching TRBD1 (6 bases). There are 16 residues in the CDR3. Germline V gene data show CDR1 as MNHEY and CDR2 as SMNVEV (reference sequence). V was pared by 4 bases and J by 8 bases, with 23 bases between. The CDR3 coding sequence is TGTGCCAGCAGTTCCTCTACAGGGTGGGGGATGAAGGGCTACACCTTC. It encodes CASSSSTGWGMKGYTF.